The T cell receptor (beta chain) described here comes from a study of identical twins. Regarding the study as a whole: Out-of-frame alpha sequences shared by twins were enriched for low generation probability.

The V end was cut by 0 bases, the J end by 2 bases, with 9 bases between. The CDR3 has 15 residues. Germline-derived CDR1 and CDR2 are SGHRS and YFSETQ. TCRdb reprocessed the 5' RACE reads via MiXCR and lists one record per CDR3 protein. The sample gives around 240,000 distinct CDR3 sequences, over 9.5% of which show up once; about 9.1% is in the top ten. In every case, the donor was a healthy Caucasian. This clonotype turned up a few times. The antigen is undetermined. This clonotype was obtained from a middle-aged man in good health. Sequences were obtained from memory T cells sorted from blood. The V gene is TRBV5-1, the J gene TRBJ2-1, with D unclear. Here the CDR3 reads CASSLDPATYNEQFF. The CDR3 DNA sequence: TGCGCCAGCAGCTTGGATCCAGCCACCTACAATGAGCAGTTCTTC.